These 25 T cell receptor beta chains were sequenced from one sample in a study of human T cells and chemical hapten exposure. TCRdb reanalysed the RACE reads using MiXCR and keeps one entry per CDR3 protein. Counted here are about 270,000 distinct CDR3 sequences, over 7.5% occurring once; the ten biggest clones make up approximately 1.2%. Time point: pre-sensitization, week 0. Treatment denoted: therapeutic diphenylcyclopropenone sensitization with weekly scalp DPC. Specimen: whole blood, collected in connection with sensitization to the hapten diphenylcyclopropenone (DPC). These TCRs come from a man younger than 30 with alopecia areata. Some clones in this sample may be carry-over from other donors' samples.

Worth noting for this clonotype: This is likely a read error, given that the CDR3 carries no conserved phenylalanine or tryptophan at its end. This chain joins TRBV20-1 and TRBJ2-7; 8 bases map to TRBD1. CDR1 DFQATT and CDR2 SNEGSKA come from the germline V gene (reference sequence). The CDR3 has 15 residues. Unmatched junction bases numbered 14, after V lost 5 bases and J lost 5 bases. CDR3 sequence: CSASILRTGIHEQYS. The CDR3 DNA sequence: TGCAGTGCTTCTATTCTCCGGACAGGGATCCACGAGCAGTACTCC.

This clonotype turned up a few times. The gene calls are TRBV6-4 and TRBJ1-1; D might be TRBD1 (6 bases). Germline V CDR1 and CDR2: MRHNA, SNTAGT. The CDR3 contains 14 residues. V lost 5 bases and J 8 bases, leaving 18 bases between the germline ends. The chain's CDR3 is CASSQDSTITEAFF. CDR3 coding DNA: TGTGCCAGCAGTCAGGACAGTACAATCACAGAAGCTTTCTTT.

This clonotype was counted between two and nine times. The rearrangement uses TRBV9 and TRBJ1-2; the D is unclear. Trimming removed 4 bases at V and 10 bases at J, with 17 bases between. Germline V lookup: CDR1 SGDLS, CDR2 YYNGEE. The CDR3 extends over 13 amino acids. The CDR3 coding sequence is TGTGCCAGCAGCCCTCCATCCGGCCTCTACTACACCTTC. It codes for CASSPPSGLYYTF.

This clonotype has a count of ten or more. The chain carries TRBV7-2 and TRBJ1-2; no reliable D call. The ends were cut back, 1 base at V and 4 bases at J, with 7 bases in the middle. This CDR3 contains 13 residues. Germline V gene data show CDR1 as SGHTA and CDR2 as FQGNSA. The CDR3 spells CASSLGQTYGYTF. The CDR3 bases are TGTGCCAGCAGCTTAGGCCAGACCTATGGCTACACCTTC.

This clonotype was counted between two and nine times. The genes are TRBV7-2 and TRBJ1-1; D may be TRBD1 (6 bases). Germline-derived CDR1 and CDR2 are SGHTA and FQGNSA. The CDR3 runs to 16 residues. Trimming took 5 bases from V and 1 from J, leaving 17 bases between them. The CDR3 region has the DNA TGTGCCAGCAGCCTGTCGGGGGGCGCTTCGAACACTGAAGCTTTCTTT. It codes for CASSLSGGASNTEAFF.

On this clonotype itself: At one of its ends the junction is not consistent with the germline gene, which may arise from a read error. The chain combines TRBV7-2 with TRBJ2-3, with 7 positions matching TRBD2. This CDR3 comprises 12 residues. Germline lookup yields CDR1 SGHTA and CDR2 FQGNSA. CDR3 region: CASSASGVSLWW. CDR3 sequence (DNA): TGTGCCAGCAGCGCGAGCGGGGTCTCCCTCTGGTGG.

This clonotype has just a few counts. This chain joins TRBV10-3 and TRBJ2-3; TRBD1 matches at 11 bases. CDR3 length equals 15 residues. Looked up from germline, CDR1 is ENHRY and CDR2 is SYGVKD. J was trimmed by 4 bases and V by 9 bases; bases with no gene match: 9. CDR3 in DNA: TGTGCCATATCAAAGGCGGACAGGGGGCCAGATACGCAGTATTTT. This sequence encodes CAISKADRGPDTQYF.

This clonotype was detected many times. The V call is TRBV7-9, the J call TRBJ1-2; 8 bases agree with TRBD1. Trimming removed 4 bases from V and 1 base from J; junction bases left unmatched: 5. The CDR3 contains 15 residues. CDR1 is SEHNR, CDR2 FQNEAQ, per germline (reference sequence). The CDR3 reads CASSSWTGNNYGYTF. As DNA, the CDR3 is TGTGCCAGCAGCTCCTGGACAGGGAATAACTATGGCTACACCTTC. Full variable domain (rest looked up from reference TRBV7-9 and TRBJ1-2): DTGVSQNPRHKITKRGQNVTFRCDPISEHNRLYWYRQTLGQGPEFLTYFQNEAQLEKSRLLSDRFSAERPKGSFSTLEIQRTEQGDSAMYLCASSSWTGNNYGYTFGSGTRLTVV.

This clonotype has just a few counts. This chain links TRBV28 with TRBJ2-1; tentatively, D is TRBD1 or TRBD2 (5 bases each). CDR1 is MDHEN and CDR2 is SYDVKM in the germline V gene. The CDR3 totals 15 residues. The ends were cut back, 2 bases at V and 7 bases at J, with 15 bases in the middle. The CDR3 bases are TGTGCCAGCAGTTTAGGGGGTATCCCGCTGAATGAGCAGTTCTTC. Its protein product is CASSLGGIPLNEQFF.

Only a few counts were recorded for this clonotype. The chain links TRBV6-6 to TRBJ2-1; D call uncertain. Trimming took 2 bases from V and 7 from J, leaving 12 bases between them. CDR1 and CDR2 from the germline V gene are MNHNY and SVGAGI (reference sequence). The CDR3 is 14 residues long. CDR3 bases: TGTGCCAGCAGTTACACCCTGACGACAAATGAGCAGTTCTTC. This codes for CASSYTLTTNEQFF.

This clonotype was counted a few times. The chain couples TRBV11-2 to TRBJ1-3; unclear D gene. CDR1 and CDR2 from the germline V gene are SGHAT and FQNNGV. The CDR3 has 18 residues. Trimming took 1 base from V and 0 from J, leaving 16 bases between them. CDR3 sequence reads: CASSLGPRWASSGNTIYF. CDR3 DNA sequence: TGTGCCAGCAGCTTAGGCCCCAGGTGGGCGAGCTCTGGAAACACCATATATTTT.

This clonotype has a handful of counts. This rearrangement joins TRBV5-1 to TRBJ2-3, with TRBD2 identical over 8 bases. The CDR3 contains 14 residues. Unmatched junction bases numbered 7, after V lost 4 bases and J lost 6 bases. The germline V gene has CDR1 SGHRS and CDR2 YFSETQ. CDR3 sequence: CASSLSGALDTQYF. CDR3 coding DNA: TGCGCCAGCAGCCTTAGCGGGGCTTTGGATACGCAGTATTTT.

This CDR3 is CASSSGPYTQYF. DNA for the CDR3: TGTGCCAGCAGTTCCGGGCCGTATACGCAGTATTTT. V and J are TRBV27 and TRBJ2-3; D remains ambiguous. Germline V gene data show CDR1 as MNHEY and CDR2 as SMNVEV (reference sequence). The CDR3 covers 12 residues. V was clipped by 4 bases and J by 7 bases, with 9 bases between them.

This clonotype was counted only a few times. CDR3 sequence reads: CASSSANDQPQHF. The CDR3 DNA reads as TGTGCCAGCAGTTCAGCGAACGATCAGCCCCAGCATTTT. The chain links TRBV12-3 or TRBV12-4 to TRBJ1-5; D is unresolved. V lost 4 bases, J lost 5 bases, and 9 bases lay in between. This CDR3 has 13 amino acids.

This clonotype occurred many times. This sequence joins TRBV29-1 and TRBJ2-3, with 10 bases identical to TRBD1. Per the germline V gene, CDR1 is SQVTM and CDR2 is ANQGSEA. The CDR3 sequence is 13 residues long. Losses at the gene ends were 6 bases for V and 3 bases for J; bases not matched to a gene: 3. The CDR3 reads CSVTGQGTDTQYF. DNA of the CDR3: TGCAGCGTGACGGGACAGGGGACAGATACGCAGTATTTT.

The chain couples TRBV7-9 to TRBJ1-3, with D unclear. Trimming left V 6 bases short and J 4 bases short, with 16 bases between. Germline V lookup: CDR1 SEHNR, CDR2 FQNEAQ (reference sequence). This CDR3 comprises 15 residues. The CDR3 DNA follows: TGTGCCAGCAGTGAACGAGGTCGGGAAGGAAACACCATATATTTT. Translation gives CASSERGREGNTIYF. Full variable domain (missing parts from reference TRBV7-9 and TRBJ1-3): DTGVSQNPRHKITKRGQNVTFRCDPISEHNRLYWYRQTLGQGPEFLTYFQNEAQLEKSRLLSDRFSAERPKGSFSTLEIQRTEQGDSAMYLCASSERGREGNTIYFGEGSWLTVV.

This clonotype came up a few times. V and J are TRBV4-1 and TRBJ2-5; TRBD2 might be the D (5 bases). Looked up from germline, CDR1 is MGHRA and CDR2 is YSYEKL. This CDR3 comprises 15 residues. Between the trimmed V and J ends, which lost 0 bases and 4 bases, there was a span of 12 bases. In DNA form, the CDR3 reads TGCGCCAGCAGCCAAGAATCACTAAGCGGAGAGACCCAGTACTTC. Amino acid sequence: CASSQESLSGETQYF.

The chain recombines TRBV20-1 with TRBJ2-5; D is unresolved. Germline V lookup: CDR1 DFQATT, CDR2 SNEGSKA (reference sequence). The CDR3 totals 12 residues. V was cut by 1 base and J by 4 bases, with 7 bases left in between. CDR3 DNA: TGCAGTGCTAGAGCCTCACGAGAGACCCAGTACTTC. Translating it yields CSARASRETQYF.

This clonotype was recorded at least ten times. CDR3 sequence (DNA): TGTGCCAGCAGCTTAGGTTGGCCAGGGGACACTGAAGCTTTCTTT. Protein: CASSLGWPGDTEAFF. This rearrangement joins TRBV7-9 to TRBJ1-1; D perhaps matches TRBD1 (6 bases). The CDR3 runs to 15 residues. The V end lost 1 base, the J end lost 3 bases, and 12 bases lay between the germline ends. Germline CDR1 SEHNR, CDR2 FQNEAQ (reference sequence).

Ten or more counts support this clonotype. The rearrangement uses TRBV7-6 and TRBJ2-1; D gene unclear. CDR1 is SGHVS, CDR2 FNYEAQ, per germline. Between the trimmed V and J ends, which lost 4 bases and 6 bases, there was a span of 4 bases. This CDR3 region has 11 residues. The chain's CDR3 is CASSSSNEQFF. CDR3 nucleotide sequence: TGTGCCAGCAGCTCCAGCAATGAGCAGTTCTTC. Full variable domain (remainder filled in from reference TRBV7-6 and TRBJ2-1): GAGVSQSPRYKVTKRGQDVALRCDPISGHVSLYWYRQALGQGPEFLTYFNYEAQQDKSGLPNDRFSAERPEGSISTLTIQRTEQRDSAMYRCASSSSNEQFFGPGTRLTVL.

This clonotype has a handful of counts. V usage is TRBV11-2 and J usage is TRBJ2-1; 7 bases agree with TRBD2. This CDR3 spans 11 amino acids. Germline CDR1 SGHAT, CDR2 FQNNGV. J lost 9 bases, V lost 6 bases, and 2 bases had no gene match. CDR3 sequence: CASSPGGEQFF. CDR3 sequence (DNA): TGTGCCAGCAGTCCGGGGGGTGAGCAGTTCTTC.

This clonotype was counted a few times. The V call is TRBV7-9, the J call TRBJ2-5, with 10 bases aligning to TRBD2. The V gene's germline CDR1 is SEHNR and CDR2 FQNEAQ (reference sequence). The CDR3 spans 14 residues. The V segment lost 8 bases and the J segment 5 bases; nucleotides outside the gene matches: 8. CDR3 protein: CASAVTSGDETQYF. DNA of the CDR3: TGTGCCAGCGCCGTAACTAGCGGGGACGAGACCCAGTACTTC.

The chain couples TRBV3-1 to TRBJ2-1; D unclear. V lost 6 bases and J 8 bases, leaving 17 bases between the germline ends. Germline V gives CDR1 LGHDT, CDR2 YNNKEL (reference sequence). This CDR3 is built from 14 residues. The CDR3 coding sequence is TGTGCCAGCAGTCTCCTAGGGCTAGTACATGAGCAGTTCTTC. Translating gives CASSLLGLVHEQFF.

This clonotype was seen a handful of times. The rearrangement uses TRBV7-6 and TRBJ2-5, with 9 nucleotides matching TRBD1. The CDR3 covers 15 residues. With 3 bases clipped from V and 5 bases from J, the junction kept 7 bases outside the gene matches. Per the germline V gene, CDR1 is SGHVS and CDR2 is FNYEAQ. The CDR3 loop reads CASSLGTGRYETQYF. The DNA of the CDR3 is TGTGCCAGCAGCTTGGGGACAGGGCGGTACGAGACCCAGTACTTC.

The chain has TRBV28 and TRBJ2-1; tentatively, D is TRBD1 (7 bases). The CDR3 extends over 12 amino acids. Germline V gene sequence: CDR1 MDHEN, CDR2 SYDVKM. CDR3 DNA sequence: TGTGCTACTAACAGGGGAGGAAATGAGCAGTTCTTC. It codes for CATNRGGNEQFF.